The next 30 T cell receptor beta chains were all read from a single sample in a study of T cell responses to AZD1222 COVID-19 vaccine. Using immunoSEQ multiplex PCR, the repertoire was profiled, and TCRdb retains in-frame clones only, with some absent. The table includes 150,000 or so clones, over 90% detected once. The sequencing used peripheral blood, collected on day 0 of AZD1222 vaccination. Receptors were obtained from an adult in good health.

This sequence joins TRBV12-5 and TRBJ2-3; 11 nucleotides line up with TRBD1. Trimming at V came to 5 bases and at J to 3 bases, leaving 4 bases not matched to a gene. The CDR3 length is 15 residues. CDR1 is LGHNT and CDR2 is FRNRAP in the germline V gene. DNA for the CDR3: TGTGCTAGTGGTCCACGGGACAGGGGGACAGATACGCAGTATTTT. This gives the protein CASGPRDRGTDTQYF.

The CDR3 DNA reads TGTGCCAGCAGTTTATTGGGGACGTCCAATCAGCCCCAGCATTTT. This gives the protein CASSLLGTSNQPQHF. The rearrangement joins TRBV28 to TRBJ1-5, with a tentative D call TRBD1 (5 bases). This CDR3 comprises 15 residues. Germline loops: CDR1 MDHEN, CDR2 SYDVKM. V lost 1 base to trimming and J lost 3 bases, with 10 bases between them.

The V call is TRBV7-2, the J call TRBJ1-1; 7 bases match TRBD1. V shed 3 bases and J 3 bases; nucleotides not matched to a gene: 4. There are 14 residues in the CDR3. Germline V lookup: CDR1 SGHTA, CDR2 FQGNSA. The CDR3 loop reads CASSFLTGDTEAFF. CDR3 DNA: TGTGCCAGCAGCTTTTTAACAGGGGACACTGAAGCTTTCTTT.

This clone was detected only a few times. The V and J genes are TRBV11-2 and TRBJ2-1; 13 nucleotides match TRBD2. CDR3 length: 16 residues. V gave up 5 bases and J gave up 6 bases; unmatched junction bases: 7. The V gene's germline CDR1 is SGHAT and CDR2 FQNNGV. The chain's CDR3 is CASSTTSGRVRNEQFF. The CDR3 DNA is TGTGCCAGCAGCACCACTAGCGGGAGGGTACGCAATGAGCAGTTCTTC.

This chain links TRBV13 with TRBJ2-1, with D unclear. The CDR3 runs 11 residues. From germline, CDR1 is PRHDT and CDR2 FYEKMQ (reference sequence). Trimming stripped 3 bases from V and 9 bases from J, with 6 bases between. The CDR3 reads CASSFRVEQFF. The DNA of the CDR3 is TGTGCCAGCAGCTTCCGAGTTGAGCAGTTCTTC.

The CDR3 nucleotides read TGCGCCAGCAGCCAAGCCCCGACCGGGACCCACTACAATGAGCAGTTCTTC. Its protein product is CASSQAPTGTHYNEQFF. The chain carries TRBV4-1 and TRBJ2-1; D possibly uses TRBD1 or TRBD2 (5 bases each). CDR1 MGHRA and CDR2 YSYEKL come from the germline V gene. The V gene lost 1 base and the J gene lost 3 bases, with 16 bases spanning the gap. The CDR3 extends over 17 amino acids.

V and J are TRBV19 and TRBJ2-1; 12 nucleotides align to TRBD2. Germline CDR1 reads LNHDA; CDR2 reads SQIVND (reference sequence). The CDR3 covers 16 residues. Trimming took 3 bases from V and 9 from J; bases not matched to a gene: 9. The CDR3: CASSIPLAGGPSEQFF. CDR3 sequence (DNA): TGTGCCAGTAGTATTCCCCTAGCGGGAGGGCCAAGTGAGCAGTTCTTC.

The chain joins TRBV18 to TRBJ2-1; D uncertain. Per germline, CDR1 KGHSH and CDR2 LQKENI. With 6 bases removed from V and 6 bases from J, the gap between germline ends came to 18 bases. The CDR3 has 15 residues. The CDR3 is CASSPPTGKVNEQFF. The CDR3 bases are TGTGCCAGCTCCCCCCCGACGGGTAAGGTCAATGAGCAGTTCTTC. The full variable domain, completed using reference TRBV18 and TRBJ2-1, is NAGVMQNPRHLVRRRGQEARLRCSPMKGHSHVYWYRQLPEEGLKFMVYLQKENIIDESGMPKERFSAEFPKEGPSILRIQQVVRGDSAAYFCASSPPTGKVNEQFFGPGTRLTVL.

The chain couples TRBV5-1 to TRBJ2-7, with 9 bases identical to TRBD1. The ends lost 3 bases at V and 6 bases at J; junction bases unmatched: 10. Per the germline V gene, CDR1 is SGHRS and CDR2 is YFSETQ. The CDR3 contains 15 residues. The CDR3 region is CASSSQVDRGGEQYF. The DNA of the CDR3 is TGCGCCAGCAGCTCTCAAGTGGACAGGGGAGGCGAGCAGTACTTC.

The rearrangement uses TRBV20-1 and TRBJ2-7; TRBD1 might be the D (6 bases). The CDR3 is made up of 15 amino acids. Trimming removed 3 bases from V and 4 bases from J, with 19 bases in between. Germline V gene lookup returns CDR1 DFQATT and CDR2 SNEGSKA (reference sequence). In DNA, the CDR3 is TGCAGTGCTAGTAGTGGTAAGACAGGTAAATACGAGCAGTACTTC. Translating gives CSASSGKTGKYEQYF.

The CDR3 sequence is CATQDTTGDTQYF. CDR3 DNA sequence: TGTGCCACCCAGGACACCACCGGAGATACGCAGTATTTT. The genes are TRBV2 and TRBJ2-3; TRBD1 might be the D (5 bases). Per germline, CDR1 SNHLY and CDR2 FYNNEI. The CDR3 consists of 13 residues. V dropped 10 bases and J dropped 5 bases, with 16 bases sitting between them.

DNA of the CDR3: TGTGCCAGTAGTCGGGGCAGAGAGAACACTGAAGCTTTCTTT. It yields the protein CASSRGRENTEAFF. The V gene is TRBV19, the J gene TRBJ1-1, with TRBD1 as a possible D gene (5 bases). This CDR3 is 14 amino acids long. V lost 5 bases, J lost 1 base, and 11 bases lay in between. Germline V gene lookup returns CDR1 LNHDA and CDR2 SQIVND (reference sequence).

This chain links TRBV5-1 with TRBJ2-3; D gene ambiguous. Trimming took off 0 bases at V and 2 bases at J, with 7 bases between the two ends. Germline-derived CDR1 and CDR2 are SGHRS and YFSETQ. The CDR3 has 14 residues. The CDR3: CASSLEQYTDTQYF. CDR3 in DNA: TGCGCCAGCAGCTTGGAACAGTACACAGATACGCAGTATTTT.

The chain joins TRBV7-9 to TRBJ2-3, with D possibly TRBD2 on 5 matching bases. Germline CDR1 and CDR2: SEHNR and FQNEAQ (reference sequence). There are 14 residues in the CDR3. Trimming took 3 bases from V and 0 from J, leaving 7 bases between them. CDR3 nucleotide sequence: TGTGCCAGCAGCTTCGACTATAGCACAGATACGCAGTATTTT. Residues: CASSFDYSTDTQYF.

The rearrangement uses TRBV15 and TRBJ2-2; 13 nucleotides agree with TRBD2. V dropped 0 bases and J dropped 5; count of bases not matched to a gene: 6. Germline V gives CDR1 LNHNV, CDR2 YYDKDF (reference sequence). The CDR3 is 18 amino acids. Here the CDR3 DNA reads TGTGCCACCAGCAGAGATAGGGGACTAGCGGGATGGACCGGGGAGCTGTTTTTT. It encodes CATSRDRGLAGWTGELFF.

The chain recombines TRBV6-5 with TRBJ1-2; maybe TRBD1 (5 bases). Per the germline V gene, CDR1 is MNHEY and CDR2 is SVGAGI. The CDR3 loop spans 16 amino acids. Trimming left V 0 bases short and J 6 bases short, with 17 bases between. Here the CDR3 reads CASSYSRTGDENGYTF. CDR3 DNA: TGTGCCAGCAGTTACTCGAGGACGGGGGATGAAAATGGCTACACCTTC.

This chain links TRBV4-1 with TRBJ1-1; D gene uncertain. Trimming stripped 0 bases from V and 2 bases from J, with 7 bases between. This CDR3 comprises 14 residues. Germline-derived CDR1 and CDR2 are MGHRA and YSYEKL. The CDR3 loop is CASSQESSNTEAFF. The CDR3, as DNA: TGCGCCAGCAGCCAAGAGAGCTCAAACACTGAAGCTTTCTTT.

In DNA, the CDR3 is TGTGCCAGTAAAATCAGCGGGAGGGCGTATGAGCAGTACTTC. This codes for CASKISGRAYEQYF. The rearrangement uses TRBV28 and TRBJ2-7, with TRBD2 matching over 10 bases. The CDR3 runs to 14 residues. CDR1 is MDHEN, CDR2 SYDVKM, per germline. V lost 9 bases to trimming and J lost 7 bases; unmatched junction nucleotides: 12.

The gene calls are TRBV28 and TRBJ1-5; weak D call: TRBD1 (5 bases). CDR3 length: 14 residues. V lost 5 bases and J 4 bases, leaving 12 bases between the germline ends. In germline, CDR1 is MDHEN, CDR2 SYDVKM. CDR3 DNA sequence: TGTGCCAGCAGTACTAGGGGAGGGAATCAGCCCCAGCATTTT. Translated, it gives CASSTRGGNQPQHF.

This sequence joins TRBV15 and TRBJ1-5; D is unresolved. Trimming removed 3 bases from V and 0 bases from J, with 9 bases in between. There are 15 residues in the CDR3. Germline lookup yields CDR1 LNHNV and CDR2 YYDKDF (reference sequence). CDR3: CATSSDSHSNQPQHF. In DNA form, the CDR3 reads TGTGCCACCAGCAGCGATTCCCATAGCAATCAGCCCCAGCATTTT.

V is TRBV15 and J is TRBJ2-6; 8 nucleotides line up with TRBD1. The CDR3 runs 14 residues. Germline-derived CDR1 and CDR2 are LNHNV and YYDKDF (reference sequence). J lost 9 bases, V lost 4 bases, and 5 bases had no gene match. The CDR3 bases are TGTGCCACCAGCACGGACAGGGATGTCAACGTCCTGACTTTC. The encoded protein is CATSTDRDVNVLTF.

The CDR3 bases are TGTGCCAGCAGCTTAGATTCGGGGAGTAATGAAAAACTGTTTTTT. This translates into CASSLDSGSNEKLFF. This rearrangement joins TRBV7-8 to TRBJ1-4; D remains unclear. CDR3 length equals 15 residues. Between the trimmed V and J ends, which lost 1 base and 4 bases, there was a span of 10 bases. In germline, CDR1 is SGHVS, CDR2 FQNEAQ.

The chain links TRBV7-3 to TRBJ2-2; D is unclear. Per germline, CDR1 SGHTA and CDR2 FQGTGA. V dropped 11 bases and J dropped 6 bases, with 13 bases sitting between them. The CDR3 covers 12 residues. The CDR3 nucleotides read TGTGCCGCCCAGGAACGGGCCGGGGAGCTGTTTTTT. It encodes CAAQERAGELFF.

The chain links TRBV5-1 to TRBJ2-7; D not resolved. Germline lookup yields CDR1 SGHRS and CDR2 YFSETQ. V was pared by 1 base and J by 0 bases, with 11 bases between. The CDR3 contains 15 residues. As DNA, the CDR3 is TGCGCCAGCAGCTTGTCCCCAGGTCCCTCCTACGAGCAGTACTTC. It codes for CASSLSPGPSYEQYF.

The rearrangement links TRBV28 to TRBJ1-6; D is possibly TRBD1 (6 bases). V was trimmed by 6 bases and J by 10 bases, leaving 16 bases between them. Germline V CDR1 and CDR2: MDHEN, SYDVKM. This CDR3 is 14 amino acids long. The CDR3 sequence is CASSPLGAESPLHF. The CDR3 DNA reads as TGTGCCAGCAGCCCTTTGGGGGCGGAATCACCCCTCCACTTT.

The rearrangement uses TRBV19 and TRBJ1-5; TRBD1 aligns across 7 bases. Germline lookup yields CDR1 LNHDA and CDR2 SQIVND (reference sequence). V lost 1 base, J lost 7 bases, and 7 bases stayed unmatched. CDR3 length: 15 residues. The CDR3 DNA follows: TGTGCCAGTAGTATAGTGGCCAGGGGGGACCAGCCCCAGCATTTT. This gives the protein CASSIVARGDQPQHF.

The V call is TRBV29-1, the J call TRBJ1-4; D uncertain. This CDR3 is built from 11 residues. V was shortened by 5 bases and J by 4 bases, with 5 bases between the two germline ends. Germline lookup yields CDR1 SQVTM and CDR2 ANQGSEA. The CDR3 reads CSVHSNEKLFF. The DNA of the CDR3 is TGCAGCGTTCACAGTAATGAAAAACTGTTTTTT.

This clone showed up just a few times. The chain uses TRBV4-1 and TRBJ2-7, with D maybe TRBD2 (6 bases). The CDR3 consists of 14 residues. V was cut by 1 base and J by 2 bases, with 9 bases left in between. Germline assignment: CDR1 MGHRA and CDR2 YSYEKL. The CDR3 sequence: CASSQAGSTYEQYF. Here the CDR3 DNA reads TGCGCCAGCAGCCAAGCCGGGAGCACCTACGAGCAGTACTTC.

The genes are TRBV18 and TRBJ1-2, with 11 bases that match TRBD1. V was clipped by 8 bases and J by 8 bases; unmatched bases: 10. There are 14 residues in the CDR3. Germline-derived CDR1 and CDR2 are KGHSH and LQKENI. CDR3 sequence: CASRGQGAGGGYTF. Written as DNA, the CDR3 is TGTGCCAGCCGCGGACAGGGGGCTGGAGGGGGCTACACCTTC.

This chain's CDR3 is CASSLGTPRAFF. The CDR3 DNA reads TGTGCCAGCAGTTTGGGTACGCCAAGAGCTTTCTTT. This chain connects TRBV28 to TRBJ1-1; unclear D gene. This CDR3 is built from 12 residues. CDR1 and CDR2 (germline): MDHEN, SYDVKM. The ends were cut back, 3 bases at V and 10 bases at J, with 12 bases in the middle.